This TCR beta chain stems from a study of blood T cell repertoires in COVID-19. Trimming took 3 bases from V and 7 from J; bases not matched to a gene: 2. Per the germline V gene, CDR1 is KGHDR and CDR2 is SFDVKD. The CDR3 sequence is 16 residues long. Assay used: immunoSEQ multiplex PCR; TCRdb lists only in-frame clones, some missing. Of a few hundred thousand clones listed, around four fifths were seen once; the top ten hold about 5.4%. This TCR was sampled from a woman aged 45-59 years who had recovered from COVID-19. The V and J genes are TRBV24-1 and TRBJ2-1, with 16 nucleotides matching TRBD2. Sample: PBMCs or T cells enriched from blood (not recorded which). The CDR3 reads CATSDTGLAGGNEQFF. In DNA form, the CDR3 reads TGTGCCACCAGTGATACGGGACTAGCGGGAGGGAATGAGCAGTTCTTC.